This T cell receptor beta chain was identified in a study of cytomegalovirus exposure and HLA in healthy donors. Findings and caveats of the study: Rarity held for most TCR sequences, but there were some public TCRs that occurred in many donors. TCR beta chains associated with HLA were, in a later analysis, more clonally expanded than equally common others.

The PCR had 60 Vbeta and 13 Jbeta primers. TCRdb's table, derived via immunoSEQ multiplex PCR, lists solely in-frame clones and lacks some. The sample shows around 63,000 clones, and approximately 1.7% sits with its ten largest clones. Notes on this clone: Its antigen remains unidentified.

All donors participated as healthy donors of bone marrow. The CDR3 has 14 residues. Losses at the gene ends were 3 bases for V and 1 base for J; bases not matched to a gene: 1. Germline V lookup: CDR1 SGHRS, CDR2 YFSETQ. This sequence was found in a woman aged 30 to 39 in good health and CMV-seronegative. The sequenced sample was PBMCs. The chain couples TRBV5-1 to TRBJ2-5, with TRBD2 matching over 9 bases. CDR3 in DNA: TGCGCCAGCAGCTCGACTAGCGGCCAAGAGACCCAGTACTTC. As protein: CASSSTSGQETQYF.